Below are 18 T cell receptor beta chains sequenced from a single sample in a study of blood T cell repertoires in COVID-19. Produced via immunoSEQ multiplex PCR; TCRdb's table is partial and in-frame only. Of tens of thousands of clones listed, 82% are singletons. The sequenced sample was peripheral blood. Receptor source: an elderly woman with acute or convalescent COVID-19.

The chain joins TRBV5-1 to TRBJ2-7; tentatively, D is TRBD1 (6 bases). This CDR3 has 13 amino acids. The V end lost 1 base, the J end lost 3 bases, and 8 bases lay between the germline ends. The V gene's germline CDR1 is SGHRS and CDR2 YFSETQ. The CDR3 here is CASSLHRDYEQYF. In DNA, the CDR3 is TGCGCCAGCAGCTTGCACAGGGACTACGAGCAGTACTTC.

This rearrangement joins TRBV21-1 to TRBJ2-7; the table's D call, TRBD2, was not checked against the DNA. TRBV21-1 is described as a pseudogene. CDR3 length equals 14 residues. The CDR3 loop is CASSRVSGSYEQYF. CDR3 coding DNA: TGTGCCAGCAGCAGGGTTAGCGGGTCCTACGAGCAGTACTTC.

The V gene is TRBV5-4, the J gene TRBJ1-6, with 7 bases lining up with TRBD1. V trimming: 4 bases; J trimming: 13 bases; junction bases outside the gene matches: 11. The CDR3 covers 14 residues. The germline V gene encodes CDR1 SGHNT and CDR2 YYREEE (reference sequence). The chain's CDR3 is CASSRTGVGAPLHF. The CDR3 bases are TGTGCCAGCAGCCGAACAGGGGTTGGTGCCCCCCTCCACTTT.

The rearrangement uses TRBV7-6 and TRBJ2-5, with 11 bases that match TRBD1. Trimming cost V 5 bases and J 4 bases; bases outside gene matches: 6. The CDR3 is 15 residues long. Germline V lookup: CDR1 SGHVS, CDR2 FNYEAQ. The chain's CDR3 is CASSLRTGGRETQYF. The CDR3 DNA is TGTGCCAGCAGCCTCAGGACAGGGGGCCGAGAGACCCAGTACTTC.

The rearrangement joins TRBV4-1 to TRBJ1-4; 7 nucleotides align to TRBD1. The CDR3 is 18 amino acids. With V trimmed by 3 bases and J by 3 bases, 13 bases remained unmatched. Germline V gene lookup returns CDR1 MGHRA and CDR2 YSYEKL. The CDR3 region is CASSHRTGQLQANEKLFF. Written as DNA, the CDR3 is TGCGCCAGCAGCCACCGGACAGGACAATTGCAGGCTAATGAAAAACTGTTTTTT.

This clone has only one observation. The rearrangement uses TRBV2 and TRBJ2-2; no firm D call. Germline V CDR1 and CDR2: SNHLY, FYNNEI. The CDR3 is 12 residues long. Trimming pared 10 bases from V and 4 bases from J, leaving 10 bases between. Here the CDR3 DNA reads TGTGCCACCTTACTCGTCACCGGGGAGCTGTTTTTT. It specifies CATLLVTGELFF.

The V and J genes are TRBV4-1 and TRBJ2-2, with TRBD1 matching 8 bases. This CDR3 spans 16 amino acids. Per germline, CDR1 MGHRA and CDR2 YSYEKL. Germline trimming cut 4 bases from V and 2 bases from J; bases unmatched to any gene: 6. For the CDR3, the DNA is TGCGCCAGCAGCCCTCCGGACAGGGTCAACACCGGGGAGCTGTTTTTT. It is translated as CASSPPDRVNTGELFF.

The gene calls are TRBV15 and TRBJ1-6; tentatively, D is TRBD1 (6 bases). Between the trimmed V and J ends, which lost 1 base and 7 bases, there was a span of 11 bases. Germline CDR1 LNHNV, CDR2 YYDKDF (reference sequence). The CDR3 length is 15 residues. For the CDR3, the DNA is TGTGCCACCAGCAGAGGTACAGGGTGGAATTCACCCCTCCACTTT. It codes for CATSRGTGWNSPLHF.

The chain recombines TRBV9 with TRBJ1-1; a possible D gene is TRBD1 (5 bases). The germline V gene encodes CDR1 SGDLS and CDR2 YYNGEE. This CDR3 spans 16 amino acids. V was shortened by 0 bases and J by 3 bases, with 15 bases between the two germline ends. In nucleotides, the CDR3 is TGTGCCAGCAGCGTAGTGGGGGGGGACGGGCACACTGAAGCTTTCTTT. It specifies CASSVVGGDGHTEAFF.

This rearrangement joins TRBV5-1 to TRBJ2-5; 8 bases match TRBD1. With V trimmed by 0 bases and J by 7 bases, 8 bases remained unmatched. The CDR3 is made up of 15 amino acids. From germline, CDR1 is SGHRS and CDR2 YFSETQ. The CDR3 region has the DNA TGCGCCAGCAGCTTGGTTCAGGGGGCAGGGGGGACCCAGTACTTC. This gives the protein CASSLVQGAGGTQYF.

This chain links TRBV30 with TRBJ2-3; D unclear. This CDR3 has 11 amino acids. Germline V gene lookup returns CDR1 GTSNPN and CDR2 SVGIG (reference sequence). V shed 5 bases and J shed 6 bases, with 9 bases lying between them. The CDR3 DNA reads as TGTGCCTGGGGTGAACGGGATACGCAGTATTTT. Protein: CAWGERDTQYF. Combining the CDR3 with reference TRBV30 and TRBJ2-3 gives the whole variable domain SQTIHQWPATLVQPVGSPLSLECTVEGTSNPNLYWYRQAAGRGLQLLFYSVGIGQISSEVPQNLSASRPQDRQFILSSKKLLLSDSGFYLCAWGERDTQYFGPGTRLTVL.

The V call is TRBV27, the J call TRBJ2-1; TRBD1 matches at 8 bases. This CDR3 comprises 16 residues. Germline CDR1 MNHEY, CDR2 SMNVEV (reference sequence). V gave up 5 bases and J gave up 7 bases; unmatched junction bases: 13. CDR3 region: CASSRITRGPWNEQFF. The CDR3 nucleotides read TGTGCCAGCAGTCGGATCACCAGGGGGCCTTGGAATGAGCAGTTCTTC.

CDR3 sequence (DNA): TGTGCCAGCAGCTCCCTGGGACTAGCGGGAGTGAGGGAGACCCAGTACTTC. Its protein product is CASSSLGLAGVRETQYF. The gene calls are TRBV28 and TRBJ2-5; 14 positions match TRBD2. The germline CDR1 and CDR2 sequences are MDHEN and SYDVKM. This CDR3 is 17 amino acids long. The junction had 11 bases not matched to a gene; V was cut back by 6 bases and J by 5 bases.

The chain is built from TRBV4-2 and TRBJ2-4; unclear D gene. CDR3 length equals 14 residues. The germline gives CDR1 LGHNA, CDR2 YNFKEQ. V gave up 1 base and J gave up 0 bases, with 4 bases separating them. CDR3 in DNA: TGTGCCAGCAGCCAAGTCCTAGCCAAAAACATTCAGTACTTC. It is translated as CASSQVLAKNIQYF.

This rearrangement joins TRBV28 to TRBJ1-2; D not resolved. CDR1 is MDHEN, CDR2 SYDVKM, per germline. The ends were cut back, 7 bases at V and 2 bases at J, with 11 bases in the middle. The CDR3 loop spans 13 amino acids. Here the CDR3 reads CASTPERNYGYTF. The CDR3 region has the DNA TGTGCCAGCACCCCCGAGCGAAACTATGGCTACACCTTC.

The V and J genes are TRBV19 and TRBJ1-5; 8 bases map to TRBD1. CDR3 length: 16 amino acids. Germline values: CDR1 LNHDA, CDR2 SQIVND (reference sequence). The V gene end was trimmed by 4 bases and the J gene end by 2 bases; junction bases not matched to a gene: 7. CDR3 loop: CASSSYRGLGNQPQHF. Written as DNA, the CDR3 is TGTGCCAGTAGTAGTTACAGGGGGTTAGGCAATCAGCCCCAGCATTTT.

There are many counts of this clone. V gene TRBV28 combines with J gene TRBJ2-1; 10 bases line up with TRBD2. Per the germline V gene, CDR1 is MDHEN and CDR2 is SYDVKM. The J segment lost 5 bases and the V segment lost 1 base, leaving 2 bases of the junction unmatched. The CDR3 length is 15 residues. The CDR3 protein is CASSLLAGGNNEQFF. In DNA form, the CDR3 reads TGTGCCAGCAGTTTATTAGCGGGAGGAAACAATGAGCAGTTCTTC.

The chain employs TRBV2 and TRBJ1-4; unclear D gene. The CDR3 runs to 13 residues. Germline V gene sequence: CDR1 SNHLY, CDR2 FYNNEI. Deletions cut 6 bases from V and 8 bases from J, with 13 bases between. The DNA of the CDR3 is TGTGCCAGCAGGTGGAGGTCGGGGGAAAAACTGTTTTTT. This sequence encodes CASRWRSGEKLFF.